This T cell receptor (beta chain) came from a study of tumor-infiltrating lymphocytes in primary liver carcinoma. Trimming left V 3 bases short and J 8 bases short, with 17 bases between. CDR3 length equals 14 residues. Looked up from germline, CDR1 is SGHRS and CDR2 is YFSETQ. Study observations and caveats: Overlap between tumor regions exceeded overlap of tumor with adjacent tissue or blood. Tumors and blood were compared for top-250-clone fraction, and tumors had the significantly higher value (p = 0.039).

Both blood RNA, taken from unsorted whole blood, and germline DNA were extracted. Before the surgical procedure, around 4 milliliters of peripheral blood were collected. TCR beta cDNA came from about 450 ng total RNA, primed with a constant-region primer. Investigators got TCR beta libraries out of three nested multiplex PCR rounds, done with slightly modified ARM-PCR. In the first two PCR rounds, TRBV1-TRBV30 forward primers were paired with a C-beta reverse primer, and each round lasted nine to ten cycles. TCRdb re-called the multiplex PCR reads through MiXCR, storing one row per CDR3 protein. The sample includes 200,000 or so distinct CDR3 sequences, about 61% of them seen just once. This clonotype was seen a few times. Its antigen is unknown.

The chain recombines TRBV5-1 with TRBJ1-2; the D is unclear. The origin of this receptor is a woman in her sixties with primary liver carcinoma and hepatitis B virus infection. Sequences were obtained from peripheral blood. Written as DNA, the CDR3 is TGCGCCAGCAGCTCCGAGGCATCGGGAGGCGGCTACACCTTC. This encodes CASSSEASGGGYTF.